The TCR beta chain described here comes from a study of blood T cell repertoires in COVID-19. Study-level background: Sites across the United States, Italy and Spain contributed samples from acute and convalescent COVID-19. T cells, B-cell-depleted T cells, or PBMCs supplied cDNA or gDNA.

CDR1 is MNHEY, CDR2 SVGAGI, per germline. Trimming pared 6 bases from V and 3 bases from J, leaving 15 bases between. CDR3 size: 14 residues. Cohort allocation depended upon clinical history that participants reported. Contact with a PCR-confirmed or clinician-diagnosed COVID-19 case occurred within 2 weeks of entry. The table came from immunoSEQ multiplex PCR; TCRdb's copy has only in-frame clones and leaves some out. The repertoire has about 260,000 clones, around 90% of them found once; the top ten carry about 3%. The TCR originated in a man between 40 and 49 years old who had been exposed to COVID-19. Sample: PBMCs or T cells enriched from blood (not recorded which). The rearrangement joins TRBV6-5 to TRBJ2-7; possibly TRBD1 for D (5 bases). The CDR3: CASSSYRHDYEQYF. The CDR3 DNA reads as TGTGCCAGCAGCTCTTACAGGCACGACTACGAGCAGTACTTC.